The 9 T cell receptor beta chains given below trace back to one sample, sequenced in a study of human T cells and chemical hapten exposure. TCRdb re-called the RACE reads through MiXCR, storing one row per CDR3 protein. The sample comprises roughly 180,000 distinct CDR3 sequences, around 20% of which are singletons, and about 6.7% rests with the top ten. Noted time point: patch test 1, 2 weeks after DPC sensitization. The sample's treatment: therapeutic diphenylcyclopropenone sensitization with weekly scalp DPC. This specimen was whole blood, taken in connection with sensitization to the hapten diphenylcyclopropenone (DPC). These receptor sequences come from a woman in her forties or fifties with alopecia areata. Some clones in this sample may be carry-over from other donors' samples.

The chain employs TRBV11-1 and TRBJ2-5; D is ambiguous. Germline V gene data show CDR1 as SGHAT and CDR2 as FQDESV (reference sequence). V lost 5 bases and J 3 bases, leaving 10 bases between the germline ends. This CDR3 is 13 amino acids long. The CDR3 DNA is TGTGCCAGCAGCCCGAGAGTCAAAGAGACCCAGTACTTC. It is translated as CASSPRVKETQYF.

A remark on this clonotype: At one end, the junction sequence differs from germline, possibly due to a read error. The chain couples TRBV29-1 to TRBJ2-1; TRBD2 matches at 10 bases. This CDR3 contains 14 residues. Germline values: CDR1 SQVTM, CDR2 ANQGSEA. The CDR3 DNA sequence: TGCAGCGCTGAAGCGGGAGGGGGTGGAAATGAGCAGTTCTTC. This sequence encodes CSAEAGGGGNEQFF.

The chain combines TRBV29-1 with TRBJ2-1; tentatively, D is TRBD2 (6 bases). Germline CDR1 is SQVTM and CDR2 is ANQGSEA. V was cut by 7 bases and J by 4 bases, with 14 bases left in between. There are 13 residues in the CDR3. Here the CDR3 reads CSGGTPRYNEQFF. DNA for the CDR3: TGCAGCGGAGGGACTCCCAGGTACAATGAGCAGTTCTTC.

This clonotype was observed many times. V gene TRBV5-1 combines with J gene TRBJ2-2; perhaps TRBD2 as D (6 bases). V was clipped by 2 bases and J by 7 bases, with 9 bases between them. Germline V gene data show CDR1 as SGHRS and CDR2 as YFSETQ. CDR3 size: 13 residues. DNA for the CDR3: TGCGCCAGCAGCTTTTCGCGGGACGGGGAGCTGTTTTTT. It is translated as CASSFSRDGELFF.

The rearrangement uses TRBV20-1 and TRBJ2-7; TRBD2 matches at 7 bases. Germline-derived CDR1 and CDR2 are DFQATT and SNEGSKA (reference sequence). CDR3 size: 13 residues. The ends lost 6 bases at V and 2 bases at J; junction bases unmatched: 7. DNA of the CDR3: TGCAGTGCGACCGGGCTAGCGGCCTACGAGCAGTACTTC. Its protein is CSATGLAAYEQYF.

The V call is TRBV11-2, the J call TRBJ1-2; no reliable D call. Between the trimmed V and J ends, which lost 3 bases and 1 base, there was a span of 6 bases. The germline CDR1 and CDR2 sequences are SGHAT and FQNNGV. The CDR3 length is 13 residues. The CDR3 nucleotides are TGTGCCAGCAGCTTCCCTGGTAACTATGGCTACACCTTC. It encodes CASSFPGNYGYTF.

The genes are TRBV25-1 and TRBJ2-1; either TRBD1 or TRBD2 may fit D (5 bases each). This CDR3 is 12 amino acids long. Germline V gene lookup returns CDR1 MGHDK and CDR2 SYGVNS. CDR3 protein: CASVIGANEQFF. As DNA, the CDR3 is TGTGCTTCGGTTATCGGGGCCAATGAGCAGTTCTTC.

The sample holds a few counts of this clonotype. The chain uses TRBV2 and TRBJ2-7; tentative D call: TRBD2 (6 bases). The CDR3 covers 16 residues. Germline assignment: CDR1 SNHLY and CDR2 FYNNEI. Trimming took off 8 bases at V and 3 bases at J, with 23 bases between the two ends. The CDR3 DNA follows: TGTGCCAGCCCGACGGGGGAGCGCATCGTTCGCTACGAGCAGTACTTC. This encodes CASPTGERIVRYEQYF.

This sequence joins TRBV28 and TRBJ2-7, with 7 bases lining up with TRBD2. The ends lost 3 bases at V and 1 base at J; junction bases unmatched: 6. Germline-derived CDR1 and CDR2 are MDHEN and SYDVKM. This CDR3 is 15 amino acids long. CDR3 sequence (DNA): TGTGCCAGCAGTTTGGGCGGGAGTAGGTCCTACGAGCAGTACTTC. Encoded protein: CASSLGGSRSYEQYF.